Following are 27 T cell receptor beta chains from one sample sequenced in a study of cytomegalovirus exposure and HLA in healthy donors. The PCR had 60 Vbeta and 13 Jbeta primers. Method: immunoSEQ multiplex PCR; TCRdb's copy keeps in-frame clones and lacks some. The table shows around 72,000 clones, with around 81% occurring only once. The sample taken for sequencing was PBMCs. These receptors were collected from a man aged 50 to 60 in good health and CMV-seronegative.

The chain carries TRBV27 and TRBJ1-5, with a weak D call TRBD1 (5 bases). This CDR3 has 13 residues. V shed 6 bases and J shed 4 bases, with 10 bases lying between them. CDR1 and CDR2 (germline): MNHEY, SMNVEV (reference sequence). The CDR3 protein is CASSVGGNQPQHF. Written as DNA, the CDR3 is TGTGCCAGCAGCGTCGGGGGGAATCAGCCCCAGCATTTT.

CDR3 protein: CAWTLGQGYGNTEAFF. The CDR3 DNA reads TGTGCCTGGACGTTGGGACAGGGTTATGGGAACACTGAAGCTTTCTTT. This chain uses TRBV30 with TRBJ1-1; 9 bases fit TRBD1. J gave up 1 base and V 4 bases, and 10 bases lay outside the gene matches. Germline loops: CDR1 GTSNPN, CDR2 SVGIG (reference sequence). The CDR3 spans 16 residues. The whole variable domain, remainder taken from reference TRBV30 and TRBJ1-1, is SQTIHQWPATLVQPVGSPLSLECTVEGTSNPNLYWYRQAAGRGLQLLFYSVGIGQISSEVPQNLSASRPQDRQFILSSKKLLLSDSGFYLCAWTLGQGYGNTEAFFGQGTRLTVV.

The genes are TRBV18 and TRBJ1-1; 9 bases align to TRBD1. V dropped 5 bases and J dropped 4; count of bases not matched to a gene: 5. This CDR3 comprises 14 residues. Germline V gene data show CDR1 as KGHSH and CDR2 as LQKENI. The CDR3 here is CASSSATGGTEAFF. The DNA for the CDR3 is TGTGCCAGCTCAAGCGCGACAGGGGGCACTGAAGCTTTCTTT.

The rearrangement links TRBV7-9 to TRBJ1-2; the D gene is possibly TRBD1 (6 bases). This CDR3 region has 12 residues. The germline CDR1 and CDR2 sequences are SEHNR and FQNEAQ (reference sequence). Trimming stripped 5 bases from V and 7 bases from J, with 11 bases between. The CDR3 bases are TGTGCCAGCAGCATGGGGGCGGGTGGCTACACCTTC. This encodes CASSMGAGGYTF.

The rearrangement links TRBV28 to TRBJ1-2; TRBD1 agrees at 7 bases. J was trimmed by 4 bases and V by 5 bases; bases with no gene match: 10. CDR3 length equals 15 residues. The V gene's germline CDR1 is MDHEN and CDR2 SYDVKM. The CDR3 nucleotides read TGTGCCAGCAGTGCGGACAGGAGGATCTTCTATGGCTACACCTTC. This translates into CASSADRRIFYGYTF.

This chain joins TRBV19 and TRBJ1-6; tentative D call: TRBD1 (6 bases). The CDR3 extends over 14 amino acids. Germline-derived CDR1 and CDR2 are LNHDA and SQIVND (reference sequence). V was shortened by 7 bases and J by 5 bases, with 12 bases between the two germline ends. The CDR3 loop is CASTQDSNNSPLHF. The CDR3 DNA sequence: TGTGCCAGTACCCAGGACAGCAATAATTCACCCCTCCACTTT.

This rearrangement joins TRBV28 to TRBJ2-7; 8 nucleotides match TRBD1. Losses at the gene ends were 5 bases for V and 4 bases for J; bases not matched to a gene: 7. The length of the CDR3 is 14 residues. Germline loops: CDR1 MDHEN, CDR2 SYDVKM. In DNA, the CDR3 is TGTGCCAGCAGTCCCGACAGGGGTCCGTACGAGCAGTACTTC. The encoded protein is CASSPDRGPYEQYF.

The CDR3 coding sequence is TGCAGCGTTCGTCCGGGGGACAGCAATCAGCCCCAGCATTTT. It codes for CSVRPGDSNQPQHF. J is TRBJ1-5 and V is TRBV29-1; TRBD1 is a possible D gene (5 bases). This CDR3 spans 14 amino acids. Trimming cost V 5 bases and J 1 base, with 12 bases left between them. Germline V CDR1 and CDR2: SQVTM, ANQGSEA. The full variable domain, with the rest looked up from reference TRBV29-1 and TRBJ1-5, is SAVISQKPSRDICQRGTSLTIQCQVDSQVTMMFWYRQQPGQSLTLIATANQGSEATYESGFVIDKFPISRPNLTFSTLTVSNMSPEDSSIYLCSVRPGDSNQPQHFGDGTRLSIL.

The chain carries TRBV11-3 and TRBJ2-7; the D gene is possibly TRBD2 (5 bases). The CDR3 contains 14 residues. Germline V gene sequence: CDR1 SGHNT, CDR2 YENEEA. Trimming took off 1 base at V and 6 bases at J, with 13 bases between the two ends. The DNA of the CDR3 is TGTGCCAGCAGCTTAGGGCCTCCAAGCGGCGAGCAGTACTTC. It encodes CASSLGPPSGEQYF.

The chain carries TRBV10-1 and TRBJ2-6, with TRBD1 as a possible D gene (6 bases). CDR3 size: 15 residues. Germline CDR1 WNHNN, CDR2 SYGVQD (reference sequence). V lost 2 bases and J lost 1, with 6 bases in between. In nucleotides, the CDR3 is TGCGCCAGCAGTGAGAGGGGGTCTGGGGCCAACGTCCTGACTTTC. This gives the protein CASSERGSGANVLTF.

CDR3 in amino acids: CASSWLAGGPHEQYF. The CDR3 DNA follows: TGCGCCAGCAGCTGGCTAGCGGGAGGGCCACACGAGCAGTACTTC. The rearrangement uses TRBV5-1 and TRBJ2-7; 12 nucleotides agree with TRBD2. From germline, CDR1 is SGHRS and CDR2 YFSETQ. V gave up 3 bases and J gave up 5 bases; unmatched junction bases: 6. The CDR3 loop spans 15 amino acids.

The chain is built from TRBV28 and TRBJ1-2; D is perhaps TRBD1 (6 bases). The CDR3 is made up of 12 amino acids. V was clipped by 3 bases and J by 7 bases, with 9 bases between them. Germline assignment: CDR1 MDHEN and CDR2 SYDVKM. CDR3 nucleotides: TGTGCCAGCAGTTTGTTGGACAGTGGCTACACCTTC. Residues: CASSLLDSGYTF.

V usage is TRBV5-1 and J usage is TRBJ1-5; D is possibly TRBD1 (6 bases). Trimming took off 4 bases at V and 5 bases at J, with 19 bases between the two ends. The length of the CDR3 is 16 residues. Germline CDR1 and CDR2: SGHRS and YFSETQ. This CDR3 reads CASSPGKSGDYQPQHF. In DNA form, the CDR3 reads TGCGCCAGCAGCCCGGGTAAATCAGGGGATTATCAGCCCCAGCATTTT.

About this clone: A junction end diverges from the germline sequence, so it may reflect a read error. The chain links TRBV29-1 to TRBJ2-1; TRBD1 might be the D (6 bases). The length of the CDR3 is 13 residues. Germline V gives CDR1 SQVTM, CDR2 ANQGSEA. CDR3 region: CGVEPDSYNEQFF. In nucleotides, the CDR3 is TGCGGCGTGGAACCGGACAGCTACAATGAGCAGTTCTTC.

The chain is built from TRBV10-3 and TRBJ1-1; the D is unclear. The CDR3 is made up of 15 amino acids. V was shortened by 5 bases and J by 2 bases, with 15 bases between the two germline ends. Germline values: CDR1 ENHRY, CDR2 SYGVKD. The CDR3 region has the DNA TGTGCCATCAGTCCGGGATCTACTAAAAACACTGAAGCTTTCTTT. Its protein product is CAISPGSTKNTEAFF.

In DNA form, the CDR3 reads TGTGCGGGGGGGCAGGGCTTCCCCTACGAGCAGTACTTC. Protein product: CAGGQGFPYEQYF. V and J are TRBV2 and TRBJ2-7; D may be TRBD2 (7 bases). Germline values: CDR1 SNHLY, CDR2 FYNNEI. The CDR3 consists of 13 residues. Filled out from reference TRBV2 and TRBJ2-7, the complete variable domain reads EPEVTQTPSHQVTQMGQEVILRCVPISNHLYFYWYRQILGQKVEFLVSFYNNEISEKSEIFDDQFSVERPDGSNFTLKIRSTKLEDSAMYFCAGGQGFPYEQYFGPGTRLTVT.

In nucleotides, the CDR3 is TGTGCCAGCAGCCAAATTTACACTGAAGCTTTCTTT. Protein: CASSQIYTEAFF. This chain connects TRBV6-6 to TRBJ1-1; D remains unclear. Germline CDR1 MNHNY, CDR2 SVGAGI (reference sequence). The V and J ends lost 6 bases and 3 bases respectively, with 8 bases between them. This CDR3 comprises 12 residues.

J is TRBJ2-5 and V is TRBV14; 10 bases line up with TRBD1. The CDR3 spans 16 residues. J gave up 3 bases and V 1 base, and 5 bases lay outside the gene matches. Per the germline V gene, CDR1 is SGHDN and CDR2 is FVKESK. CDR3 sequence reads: CASSQGPGTGEETQYF. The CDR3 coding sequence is TGTGCCAGCAGCCAAGGTCCAGGGACAGGGGAAGAGACCCAGTACTTC. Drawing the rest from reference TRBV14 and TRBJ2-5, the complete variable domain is EAGVTQFPSHSVIEKGQTVTLRCDPISGHDNLYWYRRVMGKEIKFLLHFVKESKQDESGMPNNRFLAERTGGTYSTLKVQPAELEDSGVYFCASSQGPGTGEETQYFGPGTRLLVL.

CDR3 residues: CASSPRGGGAGTEAFF. The CDR3 DNA reads as TGTGCCAGCAGTCCAAGAGGGGGGGGCGCAGGCACTGAAGCTTTCTTT. The V call is TRBV27, the J call TRBJ1-1; TRBD1 might be the D (6 bases). Trimming stripped 5 bases from V and 4 bases from J, with 20 bases between. Germline V gene sequence: CDR1 MNHEY, CDR2 SMNVEV (reference sequence). This CDR3 comprises 16 residues.

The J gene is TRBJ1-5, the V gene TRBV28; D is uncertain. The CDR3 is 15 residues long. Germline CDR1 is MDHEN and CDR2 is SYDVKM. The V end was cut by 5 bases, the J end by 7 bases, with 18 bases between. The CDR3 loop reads CASSPRRGGRQPQHF. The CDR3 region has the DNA TGTGCCAGCAGTCCCAGGCGGGGAGGAAGGCAGCCCCAGCATTTT.

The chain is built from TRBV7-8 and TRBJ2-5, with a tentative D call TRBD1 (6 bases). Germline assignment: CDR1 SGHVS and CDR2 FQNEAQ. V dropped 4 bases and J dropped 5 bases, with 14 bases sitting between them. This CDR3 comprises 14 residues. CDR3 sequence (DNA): TGTGCCAGCAGCTCAGGGGACGCCGGGGAGACCCAGTACTTC. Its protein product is CASSSGDAGETQYF.

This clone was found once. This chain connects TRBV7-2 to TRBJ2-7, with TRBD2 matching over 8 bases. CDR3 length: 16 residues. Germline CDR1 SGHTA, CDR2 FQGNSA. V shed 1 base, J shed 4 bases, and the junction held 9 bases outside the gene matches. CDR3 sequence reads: CASSLGSAGVFYEQYF. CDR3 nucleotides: TGTGCCAGCAGCTTAGGGTCAGCGGGAGTGTTTTACGAGCAGTACTTC.

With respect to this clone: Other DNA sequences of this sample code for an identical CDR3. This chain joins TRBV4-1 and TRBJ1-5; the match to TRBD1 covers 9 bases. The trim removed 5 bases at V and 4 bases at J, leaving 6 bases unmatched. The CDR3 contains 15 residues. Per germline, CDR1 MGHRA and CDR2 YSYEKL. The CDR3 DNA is TGCGCCAGCAGCGGCGGACAGGGGAGGAATCAGCCCCAGCATTTT. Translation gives CASSGGQGRNQPQHF.

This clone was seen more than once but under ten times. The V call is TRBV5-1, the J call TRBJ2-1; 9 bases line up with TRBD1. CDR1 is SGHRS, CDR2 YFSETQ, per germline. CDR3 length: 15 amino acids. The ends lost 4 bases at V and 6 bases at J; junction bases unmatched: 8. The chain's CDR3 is CASSPGQGVGNEQFF. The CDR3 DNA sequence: TGCGCCAGCAGCCCGGGACAGGGTGTGGGCAATGAGCAGTTCTTC.

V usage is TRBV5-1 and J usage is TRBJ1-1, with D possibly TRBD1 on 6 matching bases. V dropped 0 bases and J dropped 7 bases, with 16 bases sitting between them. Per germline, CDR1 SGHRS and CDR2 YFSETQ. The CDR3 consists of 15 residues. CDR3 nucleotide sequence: TGCGCCAGCAGCTTGGCAGTCGGGGGGCAGGATGAAGCTTTCTTT. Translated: CASSLAVGGQDEAFF.

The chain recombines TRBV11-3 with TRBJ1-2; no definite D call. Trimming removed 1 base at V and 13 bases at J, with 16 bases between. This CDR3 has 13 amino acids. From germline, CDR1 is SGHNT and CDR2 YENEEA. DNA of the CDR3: TGTGCCAGCAGCTTAGTATCTTCGGGGTCTCCCACCTTC. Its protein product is CASSLVSSGSPTF. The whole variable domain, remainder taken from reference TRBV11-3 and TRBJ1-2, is EAGVVQSPRYKIIEKKQPVAFWCNPISGHNTLYWYLQNLGQGPELLIRYENEEAVDDSQLPKDRFSAERLKGVDSTLKIQPAELGDSAVYLCASSLVSSGSPTFGSGTRLTVV.

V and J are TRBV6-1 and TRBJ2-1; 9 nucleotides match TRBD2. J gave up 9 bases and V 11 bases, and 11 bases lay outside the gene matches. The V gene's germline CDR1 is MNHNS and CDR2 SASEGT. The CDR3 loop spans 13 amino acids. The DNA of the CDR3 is TGTGCCGGGGGGGCGGGAGGGAACCCTGAGCAGTTCTTC. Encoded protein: CAGGAGGNPEQFF.